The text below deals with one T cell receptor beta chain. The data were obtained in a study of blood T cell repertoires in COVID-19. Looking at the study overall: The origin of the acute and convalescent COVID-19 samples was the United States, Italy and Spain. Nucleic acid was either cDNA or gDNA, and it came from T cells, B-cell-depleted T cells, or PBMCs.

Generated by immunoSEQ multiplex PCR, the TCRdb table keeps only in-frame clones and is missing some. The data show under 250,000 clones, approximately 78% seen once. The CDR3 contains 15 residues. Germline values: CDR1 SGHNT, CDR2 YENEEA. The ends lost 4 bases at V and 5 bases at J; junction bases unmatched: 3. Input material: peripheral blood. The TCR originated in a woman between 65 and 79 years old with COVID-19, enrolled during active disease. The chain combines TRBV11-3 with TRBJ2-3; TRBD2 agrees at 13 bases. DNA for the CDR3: TGTGCCAGCAGCTCACGGACTAGCGGGGGAGATACGCAGTATTTT. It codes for CASSSRTSGGDTQYF.